What follows is one T cell receptor beta chain and its context. The antigen is not known. These data are taken from a study of blood T cells in healthy people across ages. General observations from the study: Per million T cells, TCR beta diversity dropped roughly linearly as age increased.

A J-beta primer mix and a sample-barcoded 5' primer were used in a second PCR of roughly 6 to 11 cycles. MiXCR was run by TCRdb on the 5' RACE reads, yielding one entry per CDR3 protein. The sample gives 550,000 to 700,000 distinct CDR3 sequences, 27% of which show up once; roughly 20% is in the top ten. In germline, CDR1 is MNHEY, CDR2 SVGAGI. The CDR3 covers 13 residues. The ends were cut back, 2 bases at V and 12 bases at J, with 16 bases in the middle. The clonotype was recovered from an older woman in good health. The chain joins TRBV6-5 to TRBJ1-1; D is possibly TRBD1 (5 bases). The sample taken for sequencing was blood. The CDR3 protein is CASSYGLYGATFF. DNA for the CDR3: TGTGCCAGCAGTTACGGCCTTTATGGGGCGACTTTCTTT.